This TCR beta chain comes out of a study of beta chain features in type 1 diabetes. Study context: Comparable age, gender and cell yields were observed in patients relative to healthy donors.

Investigators reverse transcribed all isolated RNA, so they sequenced expressed TCRB transcripts. This table comes from immunoSEQ multiplex PCR, and its TCRdb copy is limited to in-frame clones, with some not included. The repertoire includes 620,000 or so clones, roughly 15% of them detected once, and around 0.095% sits in the top ten. To note about this clone: Its antigen is not known.

Per the germline V gene, CDR1 is MNHEY and CDR2 is SMNVEV (reference sequence). This CDR3 contains 16 residues. The junction had 8 bases not matched to a gene; V was cut back by 5 bases and J by 3 bases. Study-level results: For patients, the naive, central memory and Treg TCRB repertoires appeared more alike than for healthy donors.

Sequenced sample: naive CD4+ T cells from blood. This TCR derives from a man aged 18 to 29 in good health. The V call is TRBV27, the J call TRBJ1-3; 9 bases fit TRBD1. The CDR3 region is CASSPRGQGLGNTIYF. The CDR3 DNA sequence: TGTGCCAGCAGTCCCCGGGGACAGGGACTTGGAAACACCATATATTTT.